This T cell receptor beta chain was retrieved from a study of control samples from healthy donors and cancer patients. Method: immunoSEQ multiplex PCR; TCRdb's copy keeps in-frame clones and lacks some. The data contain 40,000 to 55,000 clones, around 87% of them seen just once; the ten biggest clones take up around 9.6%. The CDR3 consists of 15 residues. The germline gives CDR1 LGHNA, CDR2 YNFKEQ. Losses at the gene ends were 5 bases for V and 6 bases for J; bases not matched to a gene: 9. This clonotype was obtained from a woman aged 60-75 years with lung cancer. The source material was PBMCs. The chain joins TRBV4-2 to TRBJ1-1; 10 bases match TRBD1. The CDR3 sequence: CASSTHETGGSEAFF. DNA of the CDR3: TGTGCCAGCAGCACTCACGAGACAGGGGGCTCTGAAGCTTTCTTT.